Shown below are 5 T cell receptor beta chains from a single sample sequenced in a study of cytomegalovirus exposure and HLA in healthy donors. PCR involved 60 Vbeta and 13 Jbeta primers. TCRdb's copy holds only in-frame clones and misses some; the assay was immunoSEQ multiplex PCR. The table lists 200,000 to 250,000 clones, roughly 88% of them singletons. The sequencing input was PBMCs. Receptors originate from a boy aged 2 to 10 in good health and CMV-seronegative.

The chain uses TRBV19 and TRBJ1-6; 9 nucleotides match TRBD1. Germline V gives CDR1 LNHDA, CDR2 SQIVND (reference sequence). Trimming cost V 2 bases and J 8 bases; bases outside gene matches: 1. This CDR3 spans 14 amino acids. CDR3 bases: TGTGCCAGTAGTATAACAGGGGGCGATTCACCCCTCCACTTT. Translation gives CASSITGGDSPLHF.

In its sample, this clone was seen a few times. The chain links TRBV6-1 to TRBJ2-5, with a possible D match to TRBD2 (5 bases). Trimming left V 6 bases short and J 3 bases short, with 17 bases between. The CDR3 has 15 amino acids. Germline CDR1 is MNHNS and CDR2 is SASEGT. CDR3 sequence: CASREPGRGKETQYF. For the CDR3, the DNA is TGTGCCAGCAGGGAGCCAGGACGGGGAAAAGAGACCCAGTACTTC.

This clone was seen a few times. This chain uses TRBV5-6 with TRBJ1-2; TRBD1 is a possible D gene (5 bases). CDR1 is SGHDT and CDR2 is YYEEEE in the germline V gene. V was shortened by 0 bases and J by 6 bases, with 18 bases between the two germline ends. This CDR3 comprises 16 residues. The CDR3 protein is CASSLARAGWYDGYTF. DNA of the CDR3: TGTGCCAGCAGCTTGGCCAGGGCAGGGTGGTACGATGGCTACACCTTC. Supplemented by reference TRBV5-6 and TRBJ1-2, the full variable domain reads DAGVTQSPTHLIKTRGQQVTLRCSPKSGHDTVSWYQQALGQGPQFIFQYYEEEERQRGNFPDRFSGHQFPNYSSELNVNALLLGDSALYLCASSLARAGWYDGYTFGSGTRLTVV.

The V gene is TRBV6-1, the J gene TRBJ2-1; 9 bases agree with TRBD2. Germline V CDR1 and CDR2: MNHNS, SASEGT. J was trimmed by 12 bases and V by 5 bases; bases with no gene match: 11. CDR3 length: 14 amino acids. This CDR3 is CASSTGTSPIRQFF. As DNA, the CDR3 is TGTGCCAGCAGTACCGGGACTAGCCCTATCAGGCAGTTCTTC.

A single count supports this clone. The chain uses TRBV5-8 and TRBJ2-5, with D possibly being TRBD1 (6 bases). V was pared by 3 bases and J by 3 bases, with 15 bases between. The CDR3 is made up of 15 amino acids. Per germline, CDR1 SGHTS and CDR2 YDEGEE. As DNA, the CDR3 is TGTGCCAGCAGCTCTAACAGGGATTGGAAAGAGACCCAGTACTTC. Its translation: CASSSNRDWKETQYF.